This T cell receptor (beta chain) was sequenced for a study of human thymus T cells. All donors were healthy Finnish infants who were undergoing corrective surgery to treat congenital heart defects. The V and J ends lost 3 bases and 1 base respectively, with 9 bases between them. The germline CDR1 and CDR2 sequences are MDHEN and SYDVKM. This CDR3 region has 14 residues. Only in-frame clones appear in the TCRdb table, and some are missing; sequencing was by immunoSEQ multiplex PCR. The sample shows 45,000 to 75,000 clones, about 93% of them seen only once. V usage is TRBV28 and J usage is TRBJ1-1, with D possibly matching TRBD1 (5 bases). Sequencing was carried out using blood. This sequence originates from a boy in the first two years of life with a congenital heart defect but otherwise immunologically healthy. The CDR3 protein is CASSLIRGNTEAFF. The CDR3 DNA is TGTGCCAGCAGTTTGATAAGGGGGAACACTGAAGCTTTCTTT.